This TCR beta chain was profiled in a study of T cell changes during pregnancy in multiple sclerosis. Produced via immunoSEQ multiplex PCR; TCRdb's table is partial and in-frame only. The data hold approximately 70,000 clones, with roughly nine tenths observed a single time. This CDR3 spans 17 amino acids. Trimming took 2 bases from V and 7 from J; bases not matched to a gene: 12. Germline V gene sequence: CDR1 SGHNT, CDR2 YYREEE (reference sequence). The chain links TRBV5-4 to TRBJ2-1; TRBD1 agrees at 10 bases. The receptor comes from a female donor in good health, enrolled as a control in a pregnancy study. The source was peripheral blood, collected in the first trimester of pregnancy. CDR3 coding DNA: TGTGCCAGCAGCTTCGGGTACGACAGGGGGCGCTTGAATGAGCAGTTCTTC. This codes for CASSFGYDRGRLNEQFF.